This T cell receptor (beta chain) was documented in a study of CD8 T cells in Susac syndrome. Study background: Within the sequenced group of Susac syndrome patients, about 6 showed active disease and fewer than 10 were in remission.

Reverse transcription of roughly 0.45 to 1 ug RNA was performed with random hexamers. A single record per CDR3 protein comes from TCRdb applying MiXCR to the immunoSEQ multiplex PCR reads. The data show hundreds of thousands of distinct CDR3 sequences, less than 95% seen once. A remark on this clonotype: Its matching antigen is unknown.

The CDR3 sequence is 14 residues long. Germline V lookup: CDR1 DFQATT, CDR2 SNEGSKA (reference sequence). V was clipped by 6 bases and J by 3 bases; unmatched bases: 5. Whole-study findings and limits: The CD4+ T cell repertoires that were profiled in Susac syndrome showed no clonal expansion.

Recently defined diagnostic criteria classed the Susac syndrome patients as definite or probable. The chain has TRBV20-1 and TRBJ2-2; 9 bases fit TRBD2. This TCR was recovered from a human donor with Susac syndrome. Sequencing was done on a sample of CD4+ T cells from PBMCs. Here the CDR3 reads CSAGGGADTGELFF. DNA for the CDR3: TGCAGTGCCGGCGGGGGGGCGGACACCGGGGAGCTGTTTTTT.